Sequencing of this T cell receptor beta chain was carried out in a study of identical twins. Study-level points and caveats: Out-of-frame alpha sequences shared between twins exhibited an excess of low generation probability. With abundant cord blood beta clonotypes, insertions were fewer; memory repertoires showed no such pattern. Part of the zero-insertion signal could reflect confounding by invariant MAIT and iNKT cells.

Only one count was recorded for this clonotype. The antigen is not known. A read error may produce the germline difference seen at one junction end. A universal primer site came from template switching; cDNA carried unique molecular identifiers. TCRdb redid the calling of the 5' RACE reads with MiXCR, one entry per CDR3 protein. This sample has about 1.7 million distinct CDR3 sequences, with 32% found just once. Germline V lookup: CDR1 SGHRS, CDR2 YFSETQ. This CDR3 spans 15 amino acids. The sequence was collected from a newborn girl in good health. The chain links TRBV5-1 to TRBJ1-2, with a possible D match to TRBD1 (5 bases). The sequenced sample was cord blood. The chain's CDR3 is CASSPTGEINYSYTF. The CDR3 region has the DNA TGCGCCAGCAGCCCCACAGGAGAAATTAACTATAGCTACACCTTC.